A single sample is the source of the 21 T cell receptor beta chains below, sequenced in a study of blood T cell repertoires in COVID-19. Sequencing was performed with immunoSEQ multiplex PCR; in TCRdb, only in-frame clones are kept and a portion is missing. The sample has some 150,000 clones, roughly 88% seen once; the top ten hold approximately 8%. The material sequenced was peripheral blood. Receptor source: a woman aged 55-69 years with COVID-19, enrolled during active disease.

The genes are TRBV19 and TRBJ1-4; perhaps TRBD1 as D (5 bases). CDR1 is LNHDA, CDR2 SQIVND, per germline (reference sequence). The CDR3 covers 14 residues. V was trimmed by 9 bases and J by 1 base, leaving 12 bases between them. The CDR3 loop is CASGWGGTNEKLFF. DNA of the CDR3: TGTGCCAGCGGTTGGGGGGGAACTAATGAAAAACTGTTTTTT.

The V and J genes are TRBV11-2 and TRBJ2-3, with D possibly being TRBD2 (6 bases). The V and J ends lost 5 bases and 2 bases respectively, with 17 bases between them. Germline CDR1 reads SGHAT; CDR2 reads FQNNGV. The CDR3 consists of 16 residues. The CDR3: CASSPDWRGTTDTQYF. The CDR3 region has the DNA TGTGCCAGCAGCCCGGACTGGCGGGGAACCACAGATACGCAGTATTTT.

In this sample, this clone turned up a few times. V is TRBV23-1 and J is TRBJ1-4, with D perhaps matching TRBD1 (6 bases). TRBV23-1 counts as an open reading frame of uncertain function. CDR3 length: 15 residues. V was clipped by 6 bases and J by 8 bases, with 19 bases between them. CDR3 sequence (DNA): TGCGCCAGCAGAACAACGGGGGGCCTTAAGGAAAAACTGTTTTTT. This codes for CASRTTGGLKEKLFF.

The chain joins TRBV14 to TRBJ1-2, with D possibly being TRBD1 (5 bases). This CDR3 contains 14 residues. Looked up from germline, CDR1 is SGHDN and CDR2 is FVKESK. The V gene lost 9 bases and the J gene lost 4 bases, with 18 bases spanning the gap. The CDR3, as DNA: TGTGCCAGTGCACGGGGGAGCCAGGGCTATGGCTACACCTTC. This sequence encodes CASARGSQGYGYTF.

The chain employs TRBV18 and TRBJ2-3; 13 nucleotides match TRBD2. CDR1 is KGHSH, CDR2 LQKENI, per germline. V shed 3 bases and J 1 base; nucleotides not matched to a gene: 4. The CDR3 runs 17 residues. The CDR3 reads CASSPRTSGGGTDTQYF. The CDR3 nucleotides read TGTGCCAGCTCACCCAGGACTAGCGGGGGTGGCACAGATACGCAGTATTTT.

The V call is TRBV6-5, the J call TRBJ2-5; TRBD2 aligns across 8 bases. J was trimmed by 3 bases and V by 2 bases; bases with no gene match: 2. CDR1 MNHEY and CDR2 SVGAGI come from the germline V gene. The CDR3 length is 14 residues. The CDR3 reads CASSYRGLEETQYF. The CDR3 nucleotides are TGTGCCAGCAGTTACCGGGGACTAGAAGAGACCCAGTACTTC.

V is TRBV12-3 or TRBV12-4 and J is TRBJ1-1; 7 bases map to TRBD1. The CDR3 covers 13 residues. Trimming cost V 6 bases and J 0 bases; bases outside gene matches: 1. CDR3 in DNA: TGTGCCAGCAGGGGACAGCTGAACACTGAAGCTTTCTTT. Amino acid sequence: CASRGQLNTEAFF.

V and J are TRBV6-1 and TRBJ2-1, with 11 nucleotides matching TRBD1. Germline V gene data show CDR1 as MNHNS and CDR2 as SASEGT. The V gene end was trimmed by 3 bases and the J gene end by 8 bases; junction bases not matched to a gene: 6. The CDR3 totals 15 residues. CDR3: CASSDNRDRGDEQFF. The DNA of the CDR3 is TGTGCCAGCAGTGATAACCGGGACAGGGGGGATGAGCAGTTCTTC.

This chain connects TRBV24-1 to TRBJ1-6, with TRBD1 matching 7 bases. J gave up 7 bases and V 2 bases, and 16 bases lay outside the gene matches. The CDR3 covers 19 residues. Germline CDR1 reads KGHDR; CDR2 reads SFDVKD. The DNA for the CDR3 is TGTGCCACCAGTGATTGCCTAAAATTAGGGACAGCCCGCAATTCACCCCTCCACTTT. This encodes CATSDCLKLGTARNSPLHF.

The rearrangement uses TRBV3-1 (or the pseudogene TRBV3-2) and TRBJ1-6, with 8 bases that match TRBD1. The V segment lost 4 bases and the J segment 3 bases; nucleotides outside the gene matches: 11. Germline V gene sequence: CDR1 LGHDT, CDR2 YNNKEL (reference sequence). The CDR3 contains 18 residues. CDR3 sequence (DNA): TGTGCCAGCAGCCCCGAGACAGGGGTTCCGGTCTATAATTCACCCCTCCACTTT. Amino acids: CASSPETGVPVYNSPLHF.

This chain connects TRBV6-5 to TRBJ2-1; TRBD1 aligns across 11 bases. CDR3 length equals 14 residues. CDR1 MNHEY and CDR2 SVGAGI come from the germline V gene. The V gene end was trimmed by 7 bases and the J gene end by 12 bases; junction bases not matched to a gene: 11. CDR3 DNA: TGTGCCAGCATGGTGGACAGGGGGCCGGTTTGGCAGTTCTTC. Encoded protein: CASMVDRGPVWQFF.

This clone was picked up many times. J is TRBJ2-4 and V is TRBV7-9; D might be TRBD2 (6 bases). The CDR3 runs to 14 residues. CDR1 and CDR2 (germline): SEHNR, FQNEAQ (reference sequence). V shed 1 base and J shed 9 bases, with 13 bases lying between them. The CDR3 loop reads CASSLDSTSLIQYF. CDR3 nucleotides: TGTGCCAGCAGCTTAGACTCGACTAGTCTCATTCAGTACTTC. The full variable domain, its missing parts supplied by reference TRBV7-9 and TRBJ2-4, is DTGVSQNPRHKITKRGQNVTFRCDPISEHNRLYWYRQTLGQGPEFLTYFQNEAQLEKSRLLSDRFSAERPKGSFSTLEIQRTEQGDSAMYLCASSLDSTSLIQYFGAGTRLSVL.

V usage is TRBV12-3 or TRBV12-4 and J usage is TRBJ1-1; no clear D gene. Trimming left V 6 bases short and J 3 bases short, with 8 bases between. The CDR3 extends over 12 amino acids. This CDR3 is CASSPLYTEAFF. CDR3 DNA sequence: TGTGCCAGCAGCCCATTGTACACTGAAGCTTTCTTT.

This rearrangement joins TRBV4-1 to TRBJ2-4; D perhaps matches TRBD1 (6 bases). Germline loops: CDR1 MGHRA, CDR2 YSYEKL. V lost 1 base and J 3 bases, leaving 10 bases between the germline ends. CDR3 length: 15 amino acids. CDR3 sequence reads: CASSQGLTGKNIQYF. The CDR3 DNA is TGCGCCAGCAGCCAAGGGTTGACAGGCAAAAACATTCAGTACTTC.

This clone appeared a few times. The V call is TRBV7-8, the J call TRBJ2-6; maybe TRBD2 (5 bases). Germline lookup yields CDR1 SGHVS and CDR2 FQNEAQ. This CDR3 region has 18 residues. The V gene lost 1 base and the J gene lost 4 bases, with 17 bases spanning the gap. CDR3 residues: CASSLVEGQLGGANVLTF. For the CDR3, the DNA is TGTGCCAGCAGCTTAGTAGAGGGCCAACTAGGAGGGGCCAACGTCCTGACTTTC.

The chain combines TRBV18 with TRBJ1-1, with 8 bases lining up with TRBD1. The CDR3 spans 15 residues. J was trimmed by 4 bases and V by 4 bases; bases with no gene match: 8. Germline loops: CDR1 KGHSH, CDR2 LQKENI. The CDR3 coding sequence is TGTGCCAGCTCACGGAGGACAGGGCTAAGCACTGAAGCTTTCTTT. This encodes CASSRRTGLSTEAFF.

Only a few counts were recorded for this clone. The DNA for the CDR3 is TGTGCCAGCAGCGGGGAAGGGGGGGGATTCAATTCACCCCTCCACTTT. Its translation is CASSGEGGGFNSPLHF. This chain joins TRBV3-1 (or the pseudogene TRBV3-2) and TRBJ1-6; D is possibly TRBD1 (6 bases). This CDR3 is built from 16 residues. V lost 5 bases and J lost 7, with 18 bases in between. The V gene's germline CDR1 is LGHDT and CDR2 YNNKEL (reference sequence).

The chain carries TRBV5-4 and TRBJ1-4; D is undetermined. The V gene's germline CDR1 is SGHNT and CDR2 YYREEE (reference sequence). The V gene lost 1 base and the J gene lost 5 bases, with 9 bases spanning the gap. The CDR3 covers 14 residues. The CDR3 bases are TGTGCCAGCAGCTTGACGGTCGGGAATGAAAAACTGTTTTTT. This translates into CASSLTVGNEKLFF.

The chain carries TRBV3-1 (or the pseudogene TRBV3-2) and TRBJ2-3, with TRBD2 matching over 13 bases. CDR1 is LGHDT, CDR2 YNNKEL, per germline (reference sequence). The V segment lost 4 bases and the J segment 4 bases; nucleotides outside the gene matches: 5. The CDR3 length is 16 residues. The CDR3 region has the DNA TGTGCCAGCAGCCCGCGGACTAGCGGGGGTTCAGATACGCAGTATTTT. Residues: CASSPRTSGGSDTQYF.

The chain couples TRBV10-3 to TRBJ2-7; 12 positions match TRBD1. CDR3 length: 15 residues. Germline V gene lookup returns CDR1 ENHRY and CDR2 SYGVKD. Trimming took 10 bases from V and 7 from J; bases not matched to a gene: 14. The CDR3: CATIGSGDRGQEQYF. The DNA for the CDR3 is TGTGCCACCATAGGATCGGGGGACAGGGGGCAGGAGCAGTACTTC.

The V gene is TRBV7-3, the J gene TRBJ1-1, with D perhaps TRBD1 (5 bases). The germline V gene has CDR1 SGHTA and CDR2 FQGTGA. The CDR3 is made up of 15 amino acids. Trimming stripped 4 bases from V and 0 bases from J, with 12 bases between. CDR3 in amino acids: CASSSQTAMNTEAFF. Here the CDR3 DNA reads TGTGCCAGCAGCTCCCAGACAGCGATGAACACTGAAGCTTTCTTT.